The entry below gives a single T cell receptor beta chain sequence along with its context. Its antigen is currently unknown. This record comes from a study of vaccination effects on CD4 cells after COVID-19. Losses at the gene ends were 1 base for V and 4 bases for J; bases not matched to a gene: 1. The CDR3 is made up of 14 amino acids. CDR1 is LGHDT, CDR2 YNNKEL, per germline (reference sequence). Culture lasted approximately 10 days before CD4+ T cell isolation. Participants were given two doses of BNT162b2 or mRNA-1273 vaccine. Using immunoSEQ multiplex PCR, the repertoire was profiled, and TCRdb retains in-frame clones only, with some absent. The data contain about 40,000 clones, approximately 70% of them singletons.

The V and J genes are TRBV3-1 (or the pseudogene TRBV3-2) and TRBJ1-1; 9 bases are shared with TRBD1. The sequencing used CD4+ T cells from PBMCs cultured without peptide, collected after COVID-19 vaccination. The origin of this receptor is a human donor who received a COVID-19 vaccine. The CDR3 nucleotides read TGTGCCAGCAGCCAAGGACAGGGGGGCACTGAAGCTTTCTTT. Translating gives CASSQGQGGTEAFF.